This T cell receptor (beta chain) was identified during a study of blood T cell repertoires in COVID-19. Study in general: COVID-19 samples from acute and convalescent phases originated in the United States, Italy and Spain. T cells, B-cell-depleted T cells, or PBMCs provided the cDNA or gDNA that served as material.

The data were produced by immunoSEQ multiplex PCR, yet TCRdb's version contains in-frame clones alone and is incomplete. The profile covers fewer than 250,000 clones, with about 86% appearing a single time and 3.8% taken by the ten largest. The CDR3 length is 15 residues. Germline V lookup: CDR1 WNHNN, CDR2 SYGVQD (reference sequence). Between the trimmed V and J ends, which lost 6 bases and 7 bases, there was a span of 22 bases. This clone was detected once. Self-reported history from a screening survey and questionnaire set each donor's cohort. The source material was PBMCs or T cells enriched from blood (not recorded which). This TCR derives from a woman aged 40 to 50 with acute COVID-19. This chain joins TRBV10-1 and TRBJ2-7; weak D call: TRBD1 (5 bases). CDR3 sequence reads: CASSDSLLPYDEQYF. As DNA, the CDR3 is TGCGCCAGCAGCGACAGCTTATTACCCTACGATGAGCAGTACTTC.